The T cell receptor beta chain described here comes from a study of shared clonotypes between healthy human individuals. This clone was picked up a small number of times. Additional DNA sequences in this sample encode the identical CDR3. Clones were read by immunoSEQ multiplex PCR, and TCRdb kept only the in-frame ones, dropping some. The table includes over a million clones, more than 75% detected once. Sequencing input: memory CD4+ T cells from PBMCs. Subset described: CD45RA-negative fraction. The clonotype comes from a man younger than 30 in good health. Some clones in this sample may be carry-over from other donors' samples.

CDR3 in DNA: TGTGCCAGCAGTAAACAAGAGACCCAGTACTTC. It is translated as CASSKQETQYF. The V gene is TRBV28, the J gene TRBJ2-5, with unresolved D. Trimming took off 5 bases at V and 2 bases at J, with 3 bases between the two ends. Germline V gives CDR1 MDHEN, CDR2 SYDVKM. There are 11 residues in the CDR3.